Here is one T cell receptor beta chain with its context. This record belongs to a study of T cell changes during pregnancy in multiple sclerosis. Sequencing used immunoSEQ multiplex PCR; TCRdb keeps in-frame clones, though not all of them. This table has 66,000 or so clones, about nine tenths appearing once. CDR3 length: 13 residues. V lost 4 bases, J lost 5 bases, and 11 bases lay in between. Germline-derived CDR1 and CDR2 are SGDLS and YYNGEE. The receptor's source is a female donor in good health, enrolled as a control in a pregnancy study. J is TRBJ2-3 and V is TRBV9, with D possibly matching TRBD2 (6 bases). This specimen consisted of peripheral blood, obtained in the first trimester of pregnancy. The CDR3, as DNA: TGTGCCAGCAGCAAGGGCGGGGTAGATACGCAGTATTTT. It yields the protein CASSKGGVDTQYF.